This TCR beta chain was sequenced in a study of T cells in Graves' hyperthyroidism and ophthalmopathy. On the study more broadly: Peripheral blood was taken when the disease was first diagnosed, before any treatment began.

Details on this clonotype: Its cognate antigen is unknown.

CDR3 size: 14 residues. In germline, CDR1 is SGHAT, CDR2 FQNNGV. The V and J ends lost 4 bases and 13 bases respectively, with 22 bases between them. Study-wide points: Expanded thyroid clonotypes (above 0.001) were mostly also found in blood.

Each 10 ml fresh peripheral blood draw supplied the PBMCs. TCR beta CDR3 sequences were amplified from RNA transcripts. When the TCR CDR3 underwent first-round RT-PCR, the HTBI primer set was used. One entry per CDR3 protein, called by TCRdb with MiXCR from the multiplex PCR reads. Among approximately 610,000 distinct CDR3 sequences listed, over 15% were seen once. The sequencing sample was made of blood. This sequence was found in a woman younger than 30 with Graves' hyperthyroidism. The rearrangement uses TRBV11-2 and TRBJ2-5; TRBD1 might be the D (6 bases). The CDR3 bases are TGTGCCAGCAGCTCCCTGAAAGGTCCGGGACATCGGTACTTC. This translates into CASSSLKGPGHRYF.